This TCR beta chain was sequenced during a study of shared clonotypes between healthy human individuals. Findings and limits, study-wide: An expected dependence of interdonor clonotype sharing on sequencing depth was noted.

The naive CD8 subset, CD45RO-negative cells positively selected for CCR7, excluded terminally differentiated effector memory CD45RA+ cells. The study drew all its donors from Caucasian adults living in Nashville, Tennessee. V lost 4 bases to trimming and J lost 8 bases; unmatched junction nucleotides: 10. In germline, CDR1 is MNHNS, CDR2 SASEGT. The CDR3 is made up of 15 amino acids. For this clone: As yet, its antigen is unknown.

The protocol was immunoSEQ multiplex PCR, while the TCRdb copy is restricted to in-frame clones and leaves out a portion. Here the sample spans about 2.1 million clones, 80% to 95% being singletons. This sequence was found in a man between 18 and 29 years old in good health. Some clones in this sample may be carry-over from other donors' samples. The sample taken for sequencing was naive CD8+ T cells from PBMCs. This sequence joins TRBV6-1 and TRBJ2-1, with 8 positions matching TRBD2. The CDR3 is CASSAFGREGHEQFF. The CDR3 DNA reads as TGTGCCAGCAGTGCCTTTGGACGGGAGGGCCATGAGCAGTTCTTC.